This T cell receptor (beta chain) was sequenced in a study of Graves' ophthalmopathy and Graves' hyperthyroidism. After removal of 6 bases from V and 1 base from J, the junction contained 3 bases not matched to a gene. Germline V gene sequence: CDR1 MGHDK, CDR2 SYGVNS. This CDR3 region has 14 residues. From RNA, the CDR3 regions of TCR beta chains were amplified and sequenced. HTBI primers were used in a first-round RT-PCR, which preceded a second-round multiplex PCR. TCRdb ran MiXCR on the multiplex PCR reads and lists one entry per CDR3 protein. The repertoire holds some 750,000 distinct CDR3 sequences, with roughly 40% as singletons.

The rearrangement joins TRBV25-1 to TRBJ2-3; 8 bases line up with TRBD1. The sequencing sample was made of peripheral blood. The TCR originated in an adult man with Graves' ophthalmopathy. The CDR3 protein is CASSKTGGTDTQYF. DNA for the CDR3: TGTGCCAGCAGCAAGACAGGGGGCACAGATACGCAGTATTTT.